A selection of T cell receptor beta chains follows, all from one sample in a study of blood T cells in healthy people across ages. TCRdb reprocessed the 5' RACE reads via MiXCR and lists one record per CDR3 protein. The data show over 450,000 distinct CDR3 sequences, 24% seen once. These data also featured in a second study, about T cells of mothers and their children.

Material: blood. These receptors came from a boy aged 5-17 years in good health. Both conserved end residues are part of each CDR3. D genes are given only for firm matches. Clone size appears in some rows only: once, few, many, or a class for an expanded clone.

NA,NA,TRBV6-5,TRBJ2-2,CASSYFGRDGTGELFF,TGTGCCAGCAGTTACTTTGGACGTGACGGTACCGGGGAGCTGTTTTTT
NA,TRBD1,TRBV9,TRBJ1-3,CASSFEGASGNTIYF,TGTGCCAGCAGCTTCGAGGGGGCTTCTGGAAACACCATATATTTT
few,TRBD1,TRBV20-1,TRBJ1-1,CSARGRTGGANQGTFF,TGCAGTGCTAGGGGCAGGACAGGGGGCGCAAATCAAGGGACTTTCTTT
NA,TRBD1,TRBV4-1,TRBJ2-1,CASSQTTGEQFF,TGCGCCAGCAGCCAGACGACAGGGGAGCAGTTCTTC
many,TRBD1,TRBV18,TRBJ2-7,CASSPDRTYEQYF,TGTGCCAGCTCACCGGACAGGACCTACGAGCAGTACTTC
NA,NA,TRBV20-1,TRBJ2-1,CSARDPPGASYNEQFF,TGCAGTGCTAGAGACCCTCCAGGGGCCTCGTACAATGAGCAGTTCTTC
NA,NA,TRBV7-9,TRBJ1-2,CASSSPPENYGYTF,TGTGCCAGCAGCTCCCCCCCTGAGAACTATGGCTACACCTTC
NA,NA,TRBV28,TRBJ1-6,CASSFRQHNSPLHF,TGTGCCAGCAGTTTTAGACAGCATAATTCACCCCTCCACTTT
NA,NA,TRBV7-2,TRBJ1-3,CASSLGGTGNTIYF,TGTGCCAGCAGCTTAGGGGGGACTGGAAACACCATATATTTT
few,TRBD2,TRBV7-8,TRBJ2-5,CASSLVWRGGLFVGETQYF,TGTGCCAGCAGCTTAGTATGGCGGGGGGGCCTGTTTGTAGGAGAGACCCAGTACTTC
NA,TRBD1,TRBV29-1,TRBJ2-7,CSVVRRTGASYEQYF,TGCAGCGTGGTGAGGAGAACAGGGGCTAGCTACGAGCAGTACTTC
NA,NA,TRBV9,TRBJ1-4,CASSVAGSTNEKLFF,TGTGCCAGCAGCGTAGCCGGATCAACTAATGAAAAACTGTTTTTT
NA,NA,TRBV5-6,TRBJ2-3,CASSPRPTGTDTQYF,TGTGCCAGCAGCCCACGACCCACAGGGACAGATACGCAGTATTTT
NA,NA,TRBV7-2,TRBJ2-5,CASSQRGGRVQETQYF,TGTGCCAGCAGCCAACGAGGGGGACGGGTCCAAGAGACCCAGTACTTC
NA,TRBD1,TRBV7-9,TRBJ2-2,CASIERGTGGLGELFF,TGTGCCAGCATCGAGAGGGGGACAGGGGGCCTCGGGGAGCTGTTTTTT
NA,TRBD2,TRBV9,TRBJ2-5,CASSVGLAIQETQYF,TGTGCCAGCAGCGTAGGACTAGCGATCCAAGAGACCCAGTACTTC
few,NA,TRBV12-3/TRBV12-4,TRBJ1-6,CASSTSGVNSPLHF,TGTGCCAGCAGTACCTCAGGGGTCAATTCACCCCTCCACTTT
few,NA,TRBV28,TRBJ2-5,CASSLPNTETQYF,TGTGCCAGCAGTTTACCGAATACAGAGACCCAGTACTTC
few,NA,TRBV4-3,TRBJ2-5,CASSQAPAARETQYF,TGCGCCAGCAGCCAAGCCCCGGCAGCTCGGGAGACCCAGTACTTC
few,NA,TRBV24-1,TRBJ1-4,CATQDSGSRNEKLFF,TGTGCCACCCAGGACAGTGGCAGCCGGAATGAAAAACTGTTTTTT
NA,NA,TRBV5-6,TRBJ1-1,CASSFEGTQVTEAFF,TGTGCCAGCAGCTTTGAAGGGACTCAGGTCACTGAAGCTTTCTTT
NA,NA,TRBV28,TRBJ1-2,CASSPGTRKYGYTF,TGTGCCAGCAGCCCCGGGACACGTAAATATGGCTACACCTTC
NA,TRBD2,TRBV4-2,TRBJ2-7,CASSQGSSGSYEQYF,TGTGCCAGCAGCCAAGGGTCTAGCGGGAGTTACGAGCAGTACTTC
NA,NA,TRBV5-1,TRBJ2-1,CASSLARASNEQFF,TGCGCCAGCAGCTTGGCCAGGGCATCGAATGAGCAGTTCTTC
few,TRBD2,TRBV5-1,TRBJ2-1,CASREIAGGPNNEQFF,TGCGCCAGCAGAGAGATAGCGGGAGGGCCGAACAATGAGCAGTTCTTC
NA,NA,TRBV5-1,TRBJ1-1,CASSMQGGNMNTEAFF,TGCGCCAGCAGCATGCAGGGAGGGAACATGAACACTGAAGCTTTCTTT
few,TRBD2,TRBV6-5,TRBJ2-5,CASRLAGAETQYF,TGTGCCAGCAGGTTAGCGGGAGCAGAGACCCAGTACTTC
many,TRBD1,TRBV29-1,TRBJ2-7,CSVGEGQGAANEQYF,TGCAGCGTTGGAGAGGGACAGGGGGCAGCTAACGAGCAGTACTTC
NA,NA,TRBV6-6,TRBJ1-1,CASSYEGGLDTEAFF,TGTGCCAGCAGTTACGAGGGGGGCCTGGACACTGAAGCTTTCTTT
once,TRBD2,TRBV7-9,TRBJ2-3,CASSLRRGGRDTQYF,TGTGCCAGCAGCTTAAGGCGGGGGGGCCGGGATACGCAGTATTTT
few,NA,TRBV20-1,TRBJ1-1,CSAREIWGPTEAFF,TGCAGTGCTAGAGAGATTTGGGGTCCCACTGAAGCTTTCTTT
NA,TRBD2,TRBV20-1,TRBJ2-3,CSARDPPSGSRDTQYF,TGCAGTGCTAGAGATCCGCCTAGCGGGAGTAGGGATACGCAGTATTTT
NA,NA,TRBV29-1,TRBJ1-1,CSAGRNTEAFF,TGCAGCGCCGGAAGGAACACTGAAGCTTTCTTT
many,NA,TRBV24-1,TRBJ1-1,CATSDFTGSEAFF,TGTGCCACCAGTGATTTCACAGGGAGTGAAGCTTTCTTT
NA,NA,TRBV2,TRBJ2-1,CASRDEGYNEQFF,TGTGCCAGCAGGGACGAAGGGTACAATGAGCAGTTCTTC
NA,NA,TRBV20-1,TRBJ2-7,CSARDLSAESSYEQYF,TGCAGTGCTAGAGATCTATCGGCGGAGAGCTCCTACGAGCAGTACTTC
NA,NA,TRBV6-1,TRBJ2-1,CASSETTNGYNEQFF,TGTGCCAGCAGTGAAACCACGAACGGGTACAATGAGCAGTTCTTC
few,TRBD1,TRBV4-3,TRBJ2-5,CASSDRAFQETQYF,TGCGCCAGCAGTGACAGGGCGTTCCAAGAGACCCAGTACTTC
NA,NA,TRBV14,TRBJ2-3,CASSQDSGRRSTDTQYF,TGTGCCAGCAGCCAAGATTCTGGACGTCGTAGCACAGATACGCAGTATTTT
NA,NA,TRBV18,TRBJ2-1,CASSPPLGWAVNEQFF,TGTGCCAGCTCACCCCCTCTTGGGTGGGCGGTGAATGAGCAGTTCTTC
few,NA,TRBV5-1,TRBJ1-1,CASSSLGAWNTEAFF,TGCGCCAGCAGCTCCCTGGGGGCCTGGAACACTGAAGCTTTCTTT
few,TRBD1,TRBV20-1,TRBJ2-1,CSATGTGDPLGEQFF,TGCAGTGCGACCGGGACAGGGGATCCGTTGGGTGAGCAGTTCTTC
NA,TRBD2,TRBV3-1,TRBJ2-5,CASSHGVRGEGFPAETQYF,TGTGCCAGCAGCCACGGAGTTCGGGGGGAGGGATTCCCAGCGGAGACCCAGTACTTC
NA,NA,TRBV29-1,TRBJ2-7,CSVAPGPFFYEQYF,TGCAGCGTTGCACCGGGACCCTTTTTTTACGAGCAGTACTTC
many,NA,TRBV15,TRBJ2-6,CATSRGTSSSGANVLTF,TGTGCCACCAGCAGGGGGACATCTAGCTCTGGGGCCAACGTCCTGACTTTC
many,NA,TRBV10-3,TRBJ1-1,CAISRTNTEAFF,TGTGCCATCAGCCGTACGAACACTGAAGCTTTCTTT
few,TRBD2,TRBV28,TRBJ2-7,CASVSGGSAQYF,TGTGCCAGCGTTTCGGGGGGGTCGGCGCAGTACTTC
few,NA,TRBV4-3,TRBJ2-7,CASSQGNAPIPYEQYF,TGCGCCAGCAGCCAAGGCAACGCCCCAATCCCTTACGAGCAGTACTTC
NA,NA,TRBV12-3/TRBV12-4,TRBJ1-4,CASSGNSNEKLFF,TGTGCCAGCAGCGGGAATTCTAATGAAAAACTGTTTTTT